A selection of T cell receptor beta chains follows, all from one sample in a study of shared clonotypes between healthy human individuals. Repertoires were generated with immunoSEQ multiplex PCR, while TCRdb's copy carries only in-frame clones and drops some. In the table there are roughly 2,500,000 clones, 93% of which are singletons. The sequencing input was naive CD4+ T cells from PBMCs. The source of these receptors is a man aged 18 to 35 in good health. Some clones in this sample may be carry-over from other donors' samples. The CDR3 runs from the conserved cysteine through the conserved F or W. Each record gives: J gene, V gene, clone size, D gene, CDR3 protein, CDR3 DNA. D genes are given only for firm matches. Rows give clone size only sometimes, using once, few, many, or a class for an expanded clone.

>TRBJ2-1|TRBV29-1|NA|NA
CSAGVVHRSQVIERLNEQFF
TGCAGCGCCGGCGTTGTCCACCGTAGCCAGGTTATAGAGCGCCTCAATGAGCAGTTCTTC
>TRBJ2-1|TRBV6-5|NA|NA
CASSSPNEQFF
TGTGCCAGCAGTAGTCCGAATGAGCAGTTCTTC
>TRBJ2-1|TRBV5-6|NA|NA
CASSSGPYNEQFF
TGTGCCAGCAGCTCCGGGCCTTACAATGAGCAGTTCTTC
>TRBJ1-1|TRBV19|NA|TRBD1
CASSPQGRGSLEAFF
TGTGCCAGTAGTCCACAGGGGCGGGGATCTCTTGAAGCTTTCTTT
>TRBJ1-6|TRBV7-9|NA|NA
CASSLELGSPLHF
TGTGCCAGCAGCTTAGAACTGGGATCACCCCTCCACTTT
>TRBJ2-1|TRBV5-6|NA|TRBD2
CASSTGLAVYNEQFF
TGTGCCAGCTCCACGGGACTAGCGGTTTACAATGAGCAGTTCTTC
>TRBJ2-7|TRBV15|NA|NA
CATSRDTGRRTHYEQYF
TGTGCCACCAGCAGAGATACAGGGCGACGTACCCACTACGAGCAGTACTTC
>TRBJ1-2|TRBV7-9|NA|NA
CASSLSGRGRDFGYTF
TGTGCCAGCAGCTTATCGGGTCGGGGCAGGGACTTCGGCTACACCTTC
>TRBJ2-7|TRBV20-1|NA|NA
CSALLVDEQYF
TGCAGTGCTCTTCTGGTTGACGAGCAGTACTTC
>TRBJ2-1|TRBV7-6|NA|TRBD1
CASSAWDRGLGNEQFF
TGTGCCAGCAGCGCCTGGGACAGGGGTCTGGGGAATGAGCAGTTCTTC
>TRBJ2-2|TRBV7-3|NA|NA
CASSSDRNTGELFF
TGTGCCAGCAGTTCTGACAGAAACACCGGGGAGCTGTTTTTT
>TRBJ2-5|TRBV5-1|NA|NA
CASSWFTVEETQYF
TGCGCCAGCAGCTGGTTCACGGTGGAAGAGACCCAGTACTTC
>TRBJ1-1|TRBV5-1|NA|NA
CASSLGPGNTEAFF
TGCGCCAGCAGCTTGGGACCAGGGAACACTGAAGCTTTCTTT
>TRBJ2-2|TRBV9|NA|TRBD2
CASSVLPAGGSGELFF
TGTGCCAGCAGCGTACTGCCAGCGGGAGGATCGGGGGAGCTGTTTTTT
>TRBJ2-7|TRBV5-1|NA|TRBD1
CASSPFPGQGKRVEQYF
TGCGCCAGCAGCCCCTTTCCGGGACAGGGAAAAAGGGTCGAGCAGTACTTC
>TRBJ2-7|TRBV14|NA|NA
CASSNRGEPPYEQYF
TGTGCCAGCAGCAACCGAGGGGAACCACCCTACGAGCAGTACTTC
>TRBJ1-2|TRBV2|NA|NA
CASSVGRQGATF
TGTGCCAGCAGTGTTGGGCGGCAGGGTGCAACCTTC
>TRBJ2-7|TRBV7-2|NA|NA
CASSLSPGEAYEQYF
TGTGCCAGCAGCTTAAGTCCCGGGGAGGCCTACGAGCAGTACTTC
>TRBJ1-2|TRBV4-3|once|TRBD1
CASSPTGNYGYTF
TGCGCCAGCAGCCCGACAGGGAACTATGGCTACACCTTC
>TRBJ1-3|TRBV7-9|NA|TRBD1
CASSLSPGGYGNTIYF
TGTGCCAGCAGCTTAAGTCCAGGGGGCTATGGAAACACCATATATTTT
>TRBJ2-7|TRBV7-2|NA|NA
CASSLTGREQYF
TGTGCCAGCAGCTTGACAGGCCGGGAGCAGTACTTC
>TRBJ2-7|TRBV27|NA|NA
CASSSPRSGTQNRRYF
TGTGCCAGCAGTTCCCCTAGGTCCGGGACCCAAAATAGGCGGTACTTC
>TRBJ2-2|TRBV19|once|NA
CASSIVGAGTGELFF
TGTGCCAGTAGTATAGTTGGGGCGGGCACCGGGGAGCTGTTTTTT
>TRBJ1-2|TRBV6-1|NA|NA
CASSEDRSLRPNYGYTF
TGTGCCAGCAGTGAAGACCGATCCCTTCGCCCTAACTATGGCTACACCTTC
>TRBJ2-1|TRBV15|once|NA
CATSRHQVKVDEQFF
TGTGCCACCAGCAGGCACCAGGTTAAGGTGGATGAGCAGTTCTTC
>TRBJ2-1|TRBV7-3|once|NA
CASSPGGSSSYNEQFF
TGTGCCAGCAGCCCTGGCGGCAGTAGCTCCTACAATGAGCAGTTCTTC
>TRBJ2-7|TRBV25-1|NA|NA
CASASSVAYEQYF
TGTGCCAGCGCCTCCTCAGTCGCCTACGAGCAGTACTTC
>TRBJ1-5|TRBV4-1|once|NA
CASSHVQGRLTNQPQHF
TGCGCCAGCAGCCACGTACAGGGAAGGCTAACCAATCAGCCCCAGCATTTT
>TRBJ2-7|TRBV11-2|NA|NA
CASSPLQGTYEQYF
TGTGCCAGCAGCCCATTACAGGGAACCTACGAGCAGTACTTC
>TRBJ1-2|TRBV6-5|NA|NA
CASSQQGRDYGYTF
TGTGCCAGCAGTCAACAGGGTAGGGACTATGGCTACACCTTC
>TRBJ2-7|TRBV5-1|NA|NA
CASSPPGYEQYF
TGCGCCAGCAGCCCCCCAGGCTACGAGCAGTACTTC
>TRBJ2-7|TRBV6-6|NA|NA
CASSYLTSYEQYF
TGTGCCAGCAGTTACCTCACTTCCTACGAGCAGTACTTC
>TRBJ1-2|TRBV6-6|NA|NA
CASSYEQGSLYGYTF
TGTGCCAGCAGTTACGAGCAGGGCTCCCTCTATGGCTACACCTTC
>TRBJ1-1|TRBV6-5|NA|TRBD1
CASRQLARGPSEAFF
TGTGCCAGCCGTCAGTTAGCCAGGGGGCCCTCTGAAGCTTTCTTT
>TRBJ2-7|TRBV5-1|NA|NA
CASSPQGGGYEQYF
TGCGCCAGCAGCCCCCAGGGAGGGGGCTACGAGCAGTACTTC